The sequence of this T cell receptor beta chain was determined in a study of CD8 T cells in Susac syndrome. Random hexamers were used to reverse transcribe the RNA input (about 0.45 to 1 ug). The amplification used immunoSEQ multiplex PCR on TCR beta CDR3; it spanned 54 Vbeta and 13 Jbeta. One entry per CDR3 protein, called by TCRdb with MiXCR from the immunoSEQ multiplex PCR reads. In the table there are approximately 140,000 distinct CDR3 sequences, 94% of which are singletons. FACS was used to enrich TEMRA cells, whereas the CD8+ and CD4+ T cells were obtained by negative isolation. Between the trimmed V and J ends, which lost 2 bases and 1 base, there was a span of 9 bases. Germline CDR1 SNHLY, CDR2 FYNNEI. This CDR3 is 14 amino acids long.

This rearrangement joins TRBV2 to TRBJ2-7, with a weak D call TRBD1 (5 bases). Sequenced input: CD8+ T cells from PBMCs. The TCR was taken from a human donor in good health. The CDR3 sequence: CASSERGQSYEQYF. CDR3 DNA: TGTGCCAGCAGTGAAAGGGGCCAGTCCTACGAGCAGTACTTC.